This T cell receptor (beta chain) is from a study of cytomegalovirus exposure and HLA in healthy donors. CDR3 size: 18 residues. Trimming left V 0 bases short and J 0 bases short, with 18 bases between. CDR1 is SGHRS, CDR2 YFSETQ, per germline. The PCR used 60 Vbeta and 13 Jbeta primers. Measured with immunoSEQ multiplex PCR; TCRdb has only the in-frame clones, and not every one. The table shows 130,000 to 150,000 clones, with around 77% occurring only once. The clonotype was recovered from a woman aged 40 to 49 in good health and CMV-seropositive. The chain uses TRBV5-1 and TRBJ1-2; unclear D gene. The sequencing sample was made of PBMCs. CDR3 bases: TGCGCCAGCAGCTTGGGAACGCTCCCTAGACCCTCTAACTATGGCTACACCTTC. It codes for CASSLGTLPRPSNYGYTF.